The following is a TCR beta chain sequence with its context. What it binds is unknown. At one end, the junction sequence differs from germline, possibly due to a read error. The entry originates in a study of CD8 T cells in ankylosing spondylitis. In germline, CDR1 is LGHDT, CDR2 YNNKEL (reference sequence). This CDR3 region has 17 residues. General study points: In ankylosing spondylitis patients, matched synovial fluid reportedly showed significant enrichment of disease-linked clones. Those disease-linked clones were CD8+; they were also relatively rare in peripheral blood. Characteristic, it appeared, of ankylosing spondylitis blood was a TCR beta motif of about eight highly homologous variants.

TCRdb passed the 5' RACE reads through MiXCR, listing each CDR3 protein once. This table holds 750,000 to 850,000 distinct CDR3 sequences, around 11% found once. The chain employs TRBV3-1 and TRBJ1-1, with TRBD1 as a possible D gene (5 bases). The source of this sequence is a male donor with ankylosing spondylitis. Sequenced sample: blood, either unsorted or a sorted T cell fraction (not recorded which). CDR3 region: CATSQEGRTEMNTEAFF. The CDR3 DNA follows: TGTGCCACCAGCCAAGAGGGGAGGACGGAAATGAACACTGAAGCTTTCTTT.